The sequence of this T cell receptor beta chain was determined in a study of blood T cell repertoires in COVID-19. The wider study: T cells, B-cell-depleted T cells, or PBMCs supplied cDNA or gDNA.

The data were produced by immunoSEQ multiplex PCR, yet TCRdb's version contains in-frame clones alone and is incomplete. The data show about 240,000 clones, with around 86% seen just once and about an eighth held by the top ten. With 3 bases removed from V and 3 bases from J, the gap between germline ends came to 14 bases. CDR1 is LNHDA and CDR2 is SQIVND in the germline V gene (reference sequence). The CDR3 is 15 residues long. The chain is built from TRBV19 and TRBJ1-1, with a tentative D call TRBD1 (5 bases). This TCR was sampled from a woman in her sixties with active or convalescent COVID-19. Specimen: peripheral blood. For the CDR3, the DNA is TGTGCCAGTAGTATCAGCAGGGCCACGCACACTGAAGCTTTCTTT. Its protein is CASSISRATHTEAFF.